These 6 T cell receptor beta chains were all obtained from the same sample, sequenced in a study of human T cells and chemical hapten exposure. For the library, individual cDNA molecules each received unique molecular identifiers. TCRdb re-called the reads through MiXCR, storing one row per CDR3 protein. The sample consists of a few thousand distinct CDR3 sequences, around 46% of them appearing once. The treatment is: therapeutic diphenylcyclopropenone sensitization with weekly scalp DPC. The material sequenced was whole blood, taken before DPC sensitization or 2, 6, or about 24 weeks after (not recorded which). Receptors originate from an adult with alopecia areata. Some clones in this sample may be carry-over from other donors' samples. This table probably holds off-target reads from a library built for another chain.

The rearrangement links TRBV5-1 to TRBJ2-1, with D perhaps matching TRBD2 (6 bases). CDR3 length equals 12 residues. With 3 bases removed from V and 14 bases from J, the gap between germline ends came to 15 bases. Per germline, CDR1 SGHRS and CDR2 YFSETQ. The CDR3 reads CASSSPGDLKFF. The DNA of the CDR3 is TGCGCCAGCAGCTCTCCCGGGGACTTGAAGTTCTTC.

In its sample, this clonotype was seen a few times. The genes are TRBV24-1 and TRBJ2-7, with a possible D match to TRBD2 (7 bases). This CDR3 is 18 amino acids long. The V end lost 12 bases, the J end lost 0 bases, and 29 bases lay between the germline ends. Germline loops: CDR1 KGHDR, CDR2 SFDVKD. The CDR3 is CAPGGLRASRGNSYEQYF. The CDR3 coding sequence is TGTGCCCCGGGGGGCCTCAGGGCTTCTCGAGGGAACTCCTACGAGCAGTACTTC.

V usage is TRBV24-1 and J usage is TRBJ2-2, with 7 bases lining up with TRBD2. Per germline, CDR1 KGHDR and CDR2 SFDVKD. CDR3 length: 15 amino acids. The junction had 6 bases not matched to a gene; V was cut back by 4 bases and J by 5 bases. Here the CDR3 reads CATSESLGGTGELFF. The CDR3 nucleotides are TGTGCCACCAGTGAATCGCTGGGGGGGACCGGGGAGCTGTTTTTT.

The chain has TRBV29-1 and TRBJ2-7; D remains ambiguous. Germline assignment: CDR1 SQVTM and CDR2 ANQGSEA. The germline V and J ends were trimmed by 7 bases and 2 bases, with 12 bases remaining between them. The CDR3 is 12 residues long. Here the CDR3 reads CSAGRQAYEQYF. CDR3 bases: TGCAGCGCCGGTCGCCAGGCCTACGAGCAGTACTTC.

The V gene is TRBV18, the J gene TRBJ2-5; tentative D call: TRBD1 (5 bases). V was pared by 0 bases and J by 4 bases, with 6 bases between. The CDR3 runs 13 residues. CDR1 KGHSH and CDR2 LQKENI come from the germline V gene. The CDR3 bases are TGTGCCAGCTCACCACCAGGGGCAGAGACCCAGTACTTC. Translation: CASSPPGAETQYF.

This rearrangement joins TRBV7-9 to TRBJ2-1; D is tentatively TRBD1 or TRBD2 (5 bases each). V was clipped by 5 bases and J by 7 bases, with 15 bases between them. The V gene's germline CDR1 is SEHNR and CDR2 FQNEAQ (reference sequence). The length of the CDR3 is 14 residues. CDR3 sequence (DNA): TGTGCCAGCAGCCCTGGGACGACGTGGAATGAGCAGTTCTTC. Amino acid sequence: CASSPGTTWNEQFF.